This T cell receptor (beta chain) is drawn from a study of blood T cell repertoires in COVID-19. Across the study: Material from acute and convalescent COVID-19 was sourced from the United States, Italy and Spain. T cells, B-cell-depleted T cells, or PBMCs supplied cDNA or gDNA.

Trimming took 9 bases from V and 4 from J, leaving 21 bases between them. The CDR3 is made up of 15 amino acids. Germline lookup yields CDR1 SNHLY and CDR2 FYNNEI. Original handling: Cell counts per sample came from amplifying reference gene primers. The assay was immunoSEQ multiplex PCR, and TCRdb's table has in-frame clones only and misses some. The DNA was the basis for D and trimming; V, J and clone size are from that table. The table has about 170,000 clones, 85% to 95% seen once. This clonotype was sampled from a woman aged 50 to 65 with acute or convalescent COVID-19. The sequencing input was peripheral blood. The chain employs TRBV2 and TRBJ1-2, with D maybe TRBD1 (5 bases). The CDR3 reads CARREGPMRGYGYTF. DNA of the CDR3: TGTGCCAGAAGAGAGGGGCCGATGCGGGGCTATGGCTACACCTTC.